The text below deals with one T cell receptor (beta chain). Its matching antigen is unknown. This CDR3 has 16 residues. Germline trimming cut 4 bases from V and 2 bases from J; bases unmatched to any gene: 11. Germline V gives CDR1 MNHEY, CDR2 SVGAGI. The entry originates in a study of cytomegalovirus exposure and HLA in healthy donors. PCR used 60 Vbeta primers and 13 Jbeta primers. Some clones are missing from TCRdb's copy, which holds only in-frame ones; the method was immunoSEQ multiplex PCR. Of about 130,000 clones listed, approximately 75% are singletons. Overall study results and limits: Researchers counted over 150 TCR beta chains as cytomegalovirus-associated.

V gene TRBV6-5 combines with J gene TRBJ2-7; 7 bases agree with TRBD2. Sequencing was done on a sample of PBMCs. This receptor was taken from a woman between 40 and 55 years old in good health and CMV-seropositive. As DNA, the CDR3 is TGTGCCAGCAGTTCAATATTAAGCGGGACCGCCTACGAGCAGTACTTC. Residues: CASSSILSGTAYEQYF.